The 32 T cell receptor beta chains below were found in one sample sequenced in a study of T cells in Graves' hyperthyroidism and ophthalmopathy. The source material, RNA transcripts, was used to amplify TCR beta CDR3 regions. HTBI primers were employed in a first-round RT-PCR of the TCR CDR3. MiXCR was run by TCRdb on the multiplex PCR reads, yielding one entry per CDR3 protein. The data contain about 580,000 distinct CDR3 sequences, approximately 44% of them singletons. Material for sequencing was peripheral blood or thyroid tissue (not recorded which). The receptor set was obtained from a young woman with Graves' hyperthyroidism.

This clonotype came up many times. The gene calls are TRBV11-2 and TRBJ1-5, with D unresolved. Per germline, CDR1 SGHAT and CDR2 FQNNGV. The CDR3 runs 13 residues. The V gene lost 3 bases and the J gene lost 4 bases, with 7 bases spanning the gap. Here the CDR3 DNA reads TGTGCCAGCAGCTTTGAGGGAAATCAGCCCCAGCATTTT. Its translation: CASSFEGNQPQHF. Using reference TRBV11-2 and TRBJ1-5 for the parts outside the CDR3, the full variable domain is EAGVAQSPRYKIIEKRQSVAFWCNPISGHATLYWYQQILGQGPKLLIQFQNNGVVDDSQLPKDRFSAERLKGVDSTLKIQPAKLEDSAVYLCASSFEGNQPQHFGDGTRLSIL.

The table lists this clonotype with many counts. The chain links TRBV7-2 to TRBJ2-7, with 9 bases matching TRBD2. The trim removed 1 base at V and 0 bases at J, leaving 4 bases unmatched. Germline CDR1 reads SGHTA; CDR2 reads FQGNSA. The CDR3 totals 16 residues. The CDR3 spells CASSLGNSGSSYEQYF. CDR3 bases: TGTGCCAGCAGCTTAGGGAATAGCGGGAGCTCCTACGAGCAGTACTTC.

The count of this clonotype is one. This may stem from a read error, because a much larger clone lies one nucleotide away. The chain employs TRBV5-1 and TRBJ2-2, with 8 bases that match TRBD2. J lost 3 bases, V lost 4 bases, and 8 bases had no gene match. The CDR3 extends over 16 amino acids. Germline V gene data show CDR1 as SGHRS and CDR2 as YFSETQ. The CDR3 sequence is CASSATSGGYTGELFF. In DNA form, the CDR3 reads TGCGCCAGCAGCGCAACTAGCGGAGGTTACACCGGGGAGCTGTTTTTT.

This clonotype was picked up many times. The chain links TRBV2 to TRBJ1-2; D gene uncertain. The CDR3 consists of 15 residues. Germline V gives CDR1 SNHLY, CDR2 FYNNEI. The germline V and J ends were trimmed by 1 base and 1 base, with 10 bases remaining between them. CDR3 DNA: TGTGCCAGCAGTGAAGTCGCAGCAAATAACTATGGCTACACCTTC. As protein: CASSEVAANNYGYTF.

The rearrangement links TRBV4-2 to TRBJ1-5; no firm D call. V gave up 0 bases and J gave up 0 bases, with 15 bases separating them. This CDR3 has 18 amino acids. Per germline, CDR1 LGHNA and CDR2 YNFKEQ. In nucleotides, the CDR3 is TGTGCCAGCAGCCAAGACCCCCTCGGGCGTTATAGCAATCAGCCCCAGCATTTT. Encoded protein: CASSQDPLGRYSNQPQHF.

The chain joins TRBV12-3 or TRBV12-4 to TRBJ2-7; D may be TRBD2 (7 bases). The end of the DNA is better explained by TRBJ2-1, so the J call may be wrong. The CDR3 spans 15 residues. This CDR3 reads CASKGDPDGRNEQFF. For the CDR3, the DNA is TGTGCCAGCAAGGGGGACCCGGACGGGAGGAATGAGCAGTTCTTC.

To note about this clonotype: Relative to the germline gene, one junction end is altered; a read error may explain this. The chain carries TRBV7-2 and TRBJ1-4; no clear D gene. CDR1 is SGHTA, CDR2 FQGNSA, per germline. This CDR3 has 16 amino acids. The CDR3: CASSQGVARKNEKLFF. The CDR3 DNA reads TGCGCCAGCAGCCAAGGCGTCGCGCGCAAGAATGAAAAACTGTTTTTT.

The rearrangement joins TRBV7-8 to TRBJ2-7; D perhaps matches TRBD1 (5 bases). V lost 5 bases, J lost 7 bases, and 15 bases lay in between. The CDR3 length is 13 residues. Germline V CDR1 and CDR2: SGHVS, FQNEAQ. The DNA of the CDR3 is TGTGCCAGCAGCCTAATAGGGGTGAGGGAGCAGTACTTC. Translated: CASSLIGVREQYF.

This rearrangement joins TRBV7-2 to TRBJ1-6; D might be TRBD1 (5 bases). Trimming took 5 bases from V and 10 from J, leaving 12 bases between them. Germline CDR1 and CDR2: SGHTA and FQGNSA. This CDR3 contains 13 residues. The CDR3 region is CASSGHRGSPLHF. The CDR3 bases are TGTGCCAGCAGCGGACACAGAGGATCACCCCTCCACTTT.

This clonotype was observed a few times. This rearrangement joins TRBV9 to TRBJ2-7; D is unresolved. The DNA end is a closer match to TRBJ2-1, so the J assignment may be wrong. Germline V gives CDR1 SGDLS, CDR2 YYNGEE. The length of the CDR3 is 11 residues. As DNA, the CDR3 is TGTGCCAGCAGTGGCTTCCCTGAGCAGTTCTTC. Translating gives CASSGFPEQFF.

The chain employs TRBV19 and TRBJ2-7, with TRBD1 as a possible D gene (5 bases). From germline, CDR1 is LNHDA and CDR2 SQIVND (reference sequence). This CDR3 contains 14 residues. Trimming took 9 bases from V and 7 from J, leaving 22 bases between them. The CDR3 reads CASKGQGWVNEQYF. The CDR3 region has the DNA TGTGCCAGCAAAGGGCAGGGATGGGTCAATGAGCAGTACTTC. The full variable domain, rest sourced from reference TRBV19 and TRBJ2-7, is DGGITQSPKYLFRKEGQNVTLSCEQNLNHDAMYWYRQDPGQGLRLIYYSQIVNDFQKGDIAEGYSVSREKKESFPLTVTSAQKNPTAFYLCASKGQGWVNEQYFGPGTRLTVT.

At least ten counts were recorded for this clonotype. The rearrangement links TRBV7-3 to TRBJ2-5; D perhaps matches TRBD2 (6 bases). V shed 5 bases and J shed 2 bases, with 15 bases lying between them. This CDR3 is built from 15 residues. Germline V CDR1 and CDR2: SGHTA, FQGTGA. CDR3 nucleotides: TGTGCCAGCAGCCGCGGGGCGACCGGGCAAGAGACCCAGTACTTC. This codes for CASSRGATGQETQYF. The entire variable domain, with the rest obtained from reference TRBV7-3 and TRBJ2-5, is as follows: GAGVSQTPSNKVTEKGKYVELRCDPISGHTALYWYRQSLGQGPEFLIYFQGTGAADDSGLPNDRFFAVRPEGSVSTLKIQRTERGDSAVYLCASSRGATGQETQYFGPGTRLLVL.

This clonotype was observed at least ten times. Here the CDR3 reads CASSDGTAVSYEQYF. DNA for the CDR3: TGCGCCAGCAGTGATGGGACCGCAGTGTCCTACGAGCAGTACTTC. This chain connects TRBV10-1 to TRBJ2-7; D possibly matches TRBD1 or TRBD2 (5 bases each). Germline CDR1 reads WNHNN; CDR2 reads SYGVQD (reference sequence). V gave up 3 bases and J gave up 1 base, with 13 bases separating them. The CDR3 loop spans 15 amino acids.

With regard to this clonotype: This likely comes from a read error, as the CDR3 has no conserved phenylalanine or tryptophan at its end. The limits of the CDR3 on the DNA are not certain, so only TCRdb's listed CDR3 is given. This chain connects TRBV20-1 to TRBJ1-1. With termini counted, the CDR3 has 9 amino acids. The germline CDR1 and CDR2 sequences are DFQATT and SNEGSKA (reference sequence). The CDR3 here is CSARDQAVL.

This rearrangement joins TRBV29-1 to TRBJ2-7; 8 bases are a match to TRBD2. J gave up 2 bases and V 7 bases, and 13 bases lay outside the gene matches. CDR1 is SQVTM and CDR2 is ANQGSEA in the germline V gene. The length of the CDR3 is 15 residues. CDR3 sequence: CSASTDGRAPYEQYF. CDR3 sequence (DNA): TGCAGCGCTTCGACCGACGGGAGGGCCCCCTACGAGCAGTACTTC.

This clonotype was recorded a few times. The V and J genes are TRBV2 and TRBJ1-1; 9 nucleotides match TRBD1. Trimming took 5 bases from V and 10 from J; bases not matched to a gene: 5. Germline CDR1 reads SNHLY; CDR2 reads FYNNEI. CDR3 size: 12 residues. The CDR3 is CASSPGTGLAFF. For the CDR3, the DNA is TGTGCCAGCAGTCCTGGGACAGGGTTAGCTTTCTTT.

This clonotype was detected only a few times. The rearrangement joins TRBV5-1 to TRBJ2-7, with 14 nucleotides matching TRBD2. Gene TRBJ2-1 matches the end of the DNA better, so the J call may be wrong. CDR3 length equals 15 residues. Looked up from germline, CDR1 is SGHRS and CDR2 is YFSETQ. CDR3 residues: CASSPGLAGVREQFF. The CDR3 nucleotides are TGCGCCAGCAGCCCGGGACTAGCGGGAGTTAGGGAGCAGTTCTTC.

The gene calls are TRBV10-3 and TRBJ2-5; 7 nucleotides align to TRBD1. Trimming removed 1 base from V and 5 bases from J; junction bases left unmatched: 10. Germline CDR1 ENHRY, CDR2 SYGVKD. The CDR3 covers 16 residues. Written as DNA, the CDR3 is TGTGCCATCAGTGAGTTGAGACAGGGTGATTGGGAGACCCAGTACTTC. It specifies CAISELRQGDWETQYF.

Of note for this clonotype: A much larger clonotype is one base distant, so this may be a read error. CDR3 nucleotide sequence: TGCACCAGCAGCTGGGGGGGTCATTACGAGCAGTACTTC. As protein: CTSSWGGHYEQYF. The chain has TRBV5-1 and TRBJ2-7; 7 bases fit TRBD2. This CDR3 is 13 amino acids long. The germline CDR1 and CDR2 sequences are SGHRS and YFSETQ.

CDR3 residues: CATKGDNEKLFF. The DNA of the CDR3 is TGTGCCACAAAAGGGGACAATGAAAAACTGTTTTTT. This chain connects TRBV10-3 to TRBJ1-4; tentative D call: TRBD1 (5 bases). Germline assignment: CDR1 ENHRY and CDR2 SYGVKD. This CDR3 has 12 amino acids. Trimming cost V 10 bases and J 5 bases, with 11 bases left between them.

On this clonotype: A junction end diverges from the germline sequence, so it may reflect a read error. The rearrangement uses TRBV7-3 and TRBJ1-1; D is unresolved. Per the germline V gene, CDR1 is SGHTA and CDR2 is FQGTGA. The CDR3 is 14 amino acids. CDR3 nucleotide sequence: TGTGCCAGCAGCTTGGACGGTCCGAACACTGAAGTTTTCTTT. Translated: CASSLDGPNTEVFF.

This clonotype was seen many times. The chain uses TRBV7-9 and TRBJ1-6, with 8 bases lining up with TRBD1. V lost 6 bases to trimming and J lost 0 bases; unmatched junction nucleotides: 10. The CDR3 length is 18 residues. Germline V CDR1 and CDR2: SEHNR, FQNEAQ (reference sequence). The CDR3 nucleotides read TGTGCCAGCAGTCAACCCGGGACAGGTTTCTCCTATAATTCACCCCTCCACTTT. Its translation is CASSQPGTGFSYNSPLHF.

Written as DNA, the CDR3 is TGTGCCAGCAGCTTCGGGACTTTATACTCCTACAATGAGCAGTTCTTC. Translating gives CASSFGTLYSYNEQFF. This sequence joins TRBV11-1 and TRBJ2-1; a weak D match, TRBD2 (6 bases). V lost 3 bases to trimming and J lost 0 bases, with 12 bases between them. This CDR3 spans 16 amino acids. Germline CDR1 SGHAT, CDR2 FQDESV (reference sequence).

This clonotype was seen just once. This rearrangement joins TRBV7-6 to TRBJ1-2, with D perhaps TRBD1 (5 bases). The CDR3 spans 15 residues. Germline loops: CDR1 SGHVS, CDR2 FNYEAQ. Deletions cut 6 bases from V and 4 bases from J, with 18 bases between. CDR3 sequence: CASRGLAGGGYGYTF. The CDR3 bases are TGTGCCAGCAGGGGGCTTGCGGGAGGCGGCTATGGCTACACCTTC.

The chain uses TRBV29-1 and TRBJ2-7; 13 bases are shared with TRBD2. The CDR3 is 14 residues long. CDR1 is SQVTM, CDR2 ANQGSEA, per germline. V shed 8 bases, J shed 3 bases, and the junction held 7 bases outside the gene matches. CDR3 nucleotides: TGCAGCTTGGGGGGACTAGCGGGATTCTACGAGCAGTACTTC. Protein product: CSLGGLAGFYEQYF.

The chain couples TRBV20-1 to TRBJ1-1; no definite D call. Germline assignment: CDR1 DFQATT and CDR2 SNEGSKA (reference sequence). V was trimmed by 7 bases and J by 5 bases, leaving 20 bases between them. This CDR3 is built from 14 residues. The CDR3: CSVAGQAFGTEAFF. The CDR3 DNA reads TGCAGTGTCGCCGGTCAGGCGTTTGGGACTGAAGCTTTCTTT.

The V and J genes are TRBV14 and TRBJ1-1; no clear D. In germline, CDR1 is SGHDN, CDR2 FVKESK. V dropped 6 bases and J dropped 4 bases, with 15 bases sitting between them. There are 14 residues in the CDR3. The CDR3 sequence: CASSSTGGITEAFF. CDR3 DNA: TGTGCCAGCAGTTCGACGGGAGGGATCACTGAAGCTTTCTTT.

The chain employs TRBV7-2 and TRBJ2-5; the D gene is possibly TRBD2 (6 bases). This CDR3 has 13 amino acids. The germline V and J ends were trimmed by 5 bases and 9 bases, with 16 bases remaining between them. Germline loops: CDR1 SGHTA, CDR2 FQGNSA. CDR3 amino acids: CASSRTGDQPQYF. As DNA, the CDR3 is TGTGCCAGCAGCCGGACGGGGGATCAGCCCCAGTACTTC.

The chain is built from TRBV2 and TRBJ1-6, with D hard to call. Germline values: CDR1 SNHLY, CDR2 FYNNEI. V lost 8 bases and J 9 bases, leaving 14 bases between the germline ends. The CDR3 length is 13 residues. Here the CDR3 reads CASGGAGGSPLHF. For the CDR3, the DNA is TGTGCCAGCGGTGGCGCCGGAGGTTCACCCCTCCACTTT.

The CDR3 DNA sequence: TGTGCCAGCACCCCGAGGACAGGGAACTATGGAAACACCATATATTTT. Amino acid sequence: CASTPRTGNYGNTIYF. This rearrangement joins TRBV12-3 or TRBV12-4 to TRBJ1-3; 8 nucleotides agree with TRBD1. The CDR3 covers 16 residues. With 7 bases clipped from V and 3 bases from J, the junction kept 11 bases outside the gene matches.

This clonotype was found many times. The rearrangement links TRBV29-1 to TRBJ1-2; D ambiguous. Germline V lookup: CDR1 SQVTM, CDR2 ANQGSEA. CDR3 length: 13 amino acids. Trimming shortened V by 8 bases and J by 4 bases, and 17 bases separated the two germline ends. DNA of the CDR3: TGCAGCATAAGTCGGGAGGCGAGCTATGGCTACACCTTC. Its translation is CSISREASYGYTF.

This clonotype has a count of ten or more. This chain connects TRBV12-3 or TRBV12-4 to TRBJ2-7; TRBD2 agrees at 10 bases. This CDR3 region has 14 residues. V was clipped by 4 bases and J by 7 bases; unmatched bases: 7. The CDR3: CASSSLAGVQEQYF. The CDR3 DNA reads as TGTGCCAGCAGTTCCCTAGCGGGAGTTCAGGAGCAGTACTTC.